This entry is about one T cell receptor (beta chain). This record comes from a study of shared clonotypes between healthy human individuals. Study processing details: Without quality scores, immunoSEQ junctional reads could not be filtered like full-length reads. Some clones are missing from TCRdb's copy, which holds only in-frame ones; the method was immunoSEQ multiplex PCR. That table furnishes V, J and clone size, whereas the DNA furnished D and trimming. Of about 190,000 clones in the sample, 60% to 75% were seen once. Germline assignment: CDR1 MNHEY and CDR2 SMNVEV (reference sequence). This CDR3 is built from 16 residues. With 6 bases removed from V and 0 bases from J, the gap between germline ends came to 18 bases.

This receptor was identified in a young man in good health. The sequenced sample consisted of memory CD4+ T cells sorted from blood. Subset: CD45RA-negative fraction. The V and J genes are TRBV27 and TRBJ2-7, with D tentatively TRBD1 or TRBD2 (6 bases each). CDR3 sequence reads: CASSRRGAGFSYEQYF. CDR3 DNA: TGTGCCAGCAGCCGAAGGGGGGCAGGGTTCTCCTACGAGCAGTACTTC.